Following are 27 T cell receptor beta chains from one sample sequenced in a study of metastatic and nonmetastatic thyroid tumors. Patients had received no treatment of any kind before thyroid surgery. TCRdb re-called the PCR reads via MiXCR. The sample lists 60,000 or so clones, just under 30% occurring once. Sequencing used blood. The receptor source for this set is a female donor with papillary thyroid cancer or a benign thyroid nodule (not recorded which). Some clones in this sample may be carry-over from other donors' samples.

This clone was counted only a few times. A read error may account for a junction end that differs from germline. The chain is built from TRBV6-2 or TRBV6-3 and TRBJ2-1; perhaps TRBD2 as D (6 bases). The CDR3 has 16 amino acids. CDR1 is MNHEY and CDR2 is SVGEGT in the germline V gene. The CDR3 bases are TGTACCAGCAGTTACGGGGCTAGCGTGGTTCGCAATGAGCAGTTCTTC. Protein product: CTSSYGASVVRNEQFF.

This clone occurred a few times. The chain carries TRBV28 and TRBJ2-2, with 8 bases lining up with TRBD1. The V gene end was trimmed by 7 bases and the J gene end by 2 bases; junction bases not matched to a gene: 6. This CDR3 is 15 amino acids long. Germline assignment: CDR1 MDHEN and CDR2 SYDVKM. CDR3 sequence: CASKKDRDNTGELFF. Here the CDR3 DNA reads TGTGCCAGCAAGAAGGACAGGGATAACACCGGGGAGCTGTTTTTT.

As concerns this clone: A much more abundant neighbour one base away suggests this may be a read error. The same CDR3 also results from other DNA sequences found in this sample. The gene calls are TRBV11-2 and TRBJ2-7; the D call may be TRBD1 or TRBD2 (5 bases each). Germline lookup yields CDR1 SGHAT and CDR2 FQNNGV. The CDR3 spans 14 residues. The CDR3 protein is CASSLLGESDEQYF. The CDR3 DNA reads TGTGCCAGCAGCCTCCTGGGGGAGTCGGACGAGCAGTATTTC.

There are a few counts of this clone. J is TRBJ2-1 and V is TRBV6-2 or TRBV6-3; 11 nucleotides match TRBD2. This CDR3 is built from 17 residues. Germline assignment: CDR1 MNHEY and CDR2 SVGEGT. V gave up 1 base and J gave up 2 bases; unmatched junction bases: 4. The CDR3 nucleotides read TGTGCCAGCAGTTACTTTAGCGGGAGGGCCGCCTACAATGAGCAGTTCTTC. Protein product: CASSYFSGRAAYNEQFF.

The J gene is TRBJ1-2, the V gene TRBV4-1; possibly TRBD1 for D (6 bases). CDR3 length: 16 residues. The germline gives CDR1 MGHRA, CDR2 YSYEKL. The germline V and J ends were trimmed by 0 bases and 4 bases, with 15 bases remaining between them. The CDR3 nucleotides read TGCGCCAGCAGCCAAGAGGACCAGGGGCAGAGCTATGGCTACACCTTC. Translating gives CASSQEDQGQSYGYTF.

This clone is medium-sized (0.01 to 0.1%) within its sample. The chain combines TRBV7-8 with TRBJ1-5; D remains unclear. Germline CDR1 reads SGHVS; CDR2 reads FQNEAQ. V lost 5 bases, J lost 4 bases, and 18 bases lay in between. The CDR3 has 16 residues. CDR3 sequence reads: CASSLLDGVWNQPQHF. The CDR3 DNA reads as TGTGCCAGCAGCCTCCTCGATGGGGTATGGAATCAGCCCCAGCATTTT. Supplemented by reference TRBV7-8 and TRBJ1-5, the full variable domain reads GAGVSQSPRYKVAKRGQDVALRCDPISGHVSLFWYQQALGQGPEFLTYFQNEAQLDKSGLPSDRFFAERPEGSVSTLKIQRTQQEDSAVYLCASSLLDGVWNQPQHFGDGTRLSIL.

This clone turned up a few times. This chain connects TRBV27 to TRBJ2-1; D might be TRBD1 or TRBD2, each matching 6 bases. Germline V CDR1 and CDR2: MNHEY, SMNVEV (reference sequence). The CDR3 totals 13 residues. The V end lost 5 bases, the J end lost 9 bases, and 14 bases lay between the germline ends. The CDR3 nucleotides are TGTGCCAGCAGTACCCCCGGGGGCGGTGAGCAGTTCTTC. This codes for CASSTPGGGEQFF.

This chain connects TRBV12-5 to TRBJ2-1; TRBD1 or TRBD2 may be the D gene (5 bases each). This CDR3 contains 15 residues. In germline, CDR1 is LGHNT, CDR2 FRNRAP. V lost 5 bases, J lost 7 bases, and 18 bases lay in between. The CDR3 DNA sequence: TGTGCTAGTGGTACTGGGACGACCTCGGGTAATGAGCAGTTCTTC. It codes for CASGTGTTSGNEQFF.

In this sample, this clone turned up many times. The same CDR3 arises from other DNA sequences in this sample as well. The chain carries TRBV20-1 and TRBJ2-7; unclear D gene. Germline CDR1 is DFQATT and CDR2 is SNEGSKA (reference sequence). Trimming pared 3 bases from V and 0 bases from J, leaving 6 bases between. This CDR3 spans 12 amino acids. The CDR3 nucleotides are TGCAGTGCTAGGGAAAGCTCCTACGAGCAGTACTTC. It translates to CSARESSYEQYF.

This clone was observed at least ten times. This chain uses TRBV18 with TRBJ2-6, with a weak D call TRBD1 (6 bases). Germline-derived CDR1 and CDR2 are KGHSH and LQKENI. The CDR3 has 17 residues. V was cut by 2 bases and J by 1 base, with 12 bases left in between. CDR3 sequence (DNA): TGTGCCAGCTCACCAAATCAGGGGTTATCTGGGGCCAACGTCCTGACTTTC. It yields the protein CASSPNQGLSGANVLTF.

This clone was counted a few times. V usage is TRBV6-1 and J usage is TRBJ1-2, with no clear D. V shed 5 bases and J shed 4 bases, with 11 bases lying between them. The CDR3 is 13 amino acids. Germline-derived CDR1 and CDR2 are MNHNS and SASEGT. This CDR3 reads CASSITAAYGYTF. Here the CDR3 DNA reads TGTGCCAGCAGTATTACAGCGGCCTATGGCTACACCTTC.

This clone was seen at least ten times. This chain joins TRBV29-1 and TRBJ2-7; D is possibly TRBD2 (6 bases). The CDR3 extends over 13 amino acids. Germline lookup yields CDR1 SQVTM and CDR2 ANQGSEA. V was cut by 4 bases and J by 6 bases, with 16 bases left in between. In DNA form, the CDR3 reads TGCAGCGTTGGGGGGGTCGGAACGAGCGAGCAGTACTTC. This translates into CSVGGVGTSEQYF.

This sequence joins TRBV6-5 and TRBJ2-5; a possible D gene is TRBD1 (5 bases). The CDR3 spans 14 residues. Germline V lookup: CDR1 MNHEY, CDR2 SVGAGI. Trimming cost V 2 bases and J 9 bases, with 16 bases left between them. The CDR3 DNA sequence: TGTGCCAGCAGTTACGGCGGTTCCGGACAACCCCAGTACTTC. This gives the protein CASSYGGSGQPQYF.

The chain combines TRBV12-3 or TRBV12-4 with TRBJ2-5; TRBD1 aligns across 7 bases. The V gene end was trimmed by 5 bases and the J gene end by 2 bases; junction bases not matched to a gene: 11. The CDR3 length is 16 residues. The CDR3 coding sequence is TGTGCCAGCAGTGCGCGACAGGGCCCAAATCAAGAGACCCAGTACTTC. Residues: CASSARQGPNQETQYF.

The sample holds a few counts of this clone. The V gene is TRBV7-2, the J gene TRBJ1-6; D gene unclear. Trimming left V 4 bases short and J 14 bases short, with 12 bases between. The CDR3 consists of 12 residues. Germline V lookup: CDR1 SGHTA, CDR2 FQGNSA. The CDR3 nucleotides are TGTGCCAGCAGCTCCCCACCCCTAGCCCTCCACTTT. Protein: CASSSPPLALHF.

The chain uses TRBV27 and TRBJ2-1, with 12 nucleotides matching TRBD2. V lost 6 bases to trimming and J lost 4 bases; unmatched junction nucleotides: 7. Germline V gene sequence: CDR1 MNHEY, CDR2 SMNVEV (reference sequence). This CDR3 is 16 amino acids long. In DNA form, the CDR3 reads TGTGCCAGCAGCCCTCTAGCGGGAGGGACATACAATGAGCAGTTCTTC. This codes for CASSPLAGGTYNEQFF.

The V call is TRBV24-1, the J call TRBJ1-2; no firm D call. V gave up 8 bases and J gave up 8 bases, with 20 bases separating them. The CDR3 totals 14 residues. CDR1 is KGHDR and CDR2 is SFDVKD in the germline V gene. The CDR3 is CATKIYYRYMGYTF. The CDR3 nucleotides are TGTGCCACCAAGATATATTACCGTTATATGGGCTACACCTTC.

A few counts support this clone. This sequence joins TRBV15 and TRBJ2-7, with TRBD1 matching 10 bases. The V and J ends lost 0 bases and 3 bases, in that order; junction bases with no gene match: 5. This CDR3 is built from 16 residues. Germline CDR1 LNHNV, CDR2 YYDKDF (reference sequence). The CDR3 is CATSRDRGTGVYEQYF. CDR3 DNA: TGTGCCACCAGCAGAGATCGAGGGACAGGGGTCTACGAGCAGTACTTC.

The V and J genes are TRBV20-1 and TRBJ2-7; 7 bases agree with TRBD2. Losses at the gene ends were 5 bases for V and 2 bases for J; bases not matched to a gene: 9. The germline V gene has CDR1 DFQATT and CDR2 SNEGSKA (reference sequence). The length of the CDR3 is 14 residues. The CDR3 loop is CSALSGRTTYEQYF. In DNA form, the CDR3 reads TGCAGTGCTCTTAGCGGGCGGACGACCTACGAGCAGTACTTC.

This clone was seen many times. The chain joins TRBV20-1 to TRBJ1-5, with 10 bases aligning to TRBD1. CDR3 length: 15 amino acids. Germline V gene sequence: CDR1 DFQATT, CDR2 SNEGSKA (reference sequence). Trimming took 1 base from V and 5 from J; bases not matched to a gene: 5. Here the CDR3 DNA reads TGCAGTGCTAGAGCGACAGGGGGCGTTCATCAGCCCCAGCATTTT. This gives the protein CSARATGGVHQPQHF.

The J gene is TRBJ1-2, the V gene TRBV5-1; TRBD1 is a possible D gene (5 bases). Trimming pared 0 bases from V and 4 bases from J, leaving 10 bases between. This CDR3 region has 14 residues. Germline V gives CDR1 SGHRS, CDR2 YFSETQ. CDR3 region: CASSLAGLSYGYTF. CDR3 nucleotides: TGCGCCAGCAGCTTGGCAGGGTTGAGCTATGGCTACACCTTC. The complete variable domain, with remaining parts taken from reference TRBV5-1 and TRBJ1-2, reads KAGVTQTPRYLIKTRGQQVTLSCSPISGHRSVSWYQQTPGQGLQFLFEYFSETQRNKGNFPGRFSGRQFSNSRSEMNVSTLELGDSALYLCASSLAGLSYGYTFGSGTRLTVV.

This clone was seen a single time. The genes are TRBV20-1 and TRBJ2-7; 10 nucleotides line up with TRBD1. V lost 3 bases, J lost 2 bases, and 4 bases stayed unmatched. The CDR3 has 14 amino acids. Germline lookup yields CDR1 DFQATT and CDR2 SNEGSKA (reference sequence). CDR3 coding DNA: TGCAGTGCTAGTGGGACAGGGGCCACCTACGAGCAGTACTTC. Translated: CSASGTGATYEQYF.

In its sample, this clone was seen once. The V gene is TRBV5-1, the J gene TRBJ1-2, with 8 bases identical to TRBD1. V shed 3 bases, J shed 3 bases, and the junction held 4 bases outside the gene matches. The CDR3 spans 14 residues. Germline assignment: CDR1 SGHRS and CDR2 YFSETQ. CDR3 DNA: TGCGCCAGCAGCTACTCGACAGGGGACTATGGCTACACCTTC. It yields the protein CASSYSTGDYGYTF.

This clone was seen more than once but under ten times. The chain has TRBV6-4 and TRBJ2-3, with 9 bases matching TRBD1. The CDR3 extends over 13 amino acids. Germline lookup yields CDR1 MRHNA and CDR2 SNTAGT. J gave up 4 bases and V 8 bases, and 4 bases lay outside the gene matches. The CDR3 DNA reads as TGTGCCAGCGGACAGGGGCCCTCAGATACGCAGTATTTT. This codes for CASGQGPSDTQYF.

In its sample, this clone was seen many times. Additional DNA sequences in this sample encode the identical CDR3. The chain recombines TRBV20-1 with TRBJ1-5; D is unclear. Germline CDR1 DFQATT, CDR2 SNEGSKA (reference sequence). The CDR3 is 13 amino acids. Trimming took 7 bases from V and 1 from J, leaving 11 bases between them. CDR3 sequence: CSGRETSNQPQHF. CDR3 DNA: TGCAGTGGGAGGGAAACAAGCAATCAGCCCCAGCATTTT.

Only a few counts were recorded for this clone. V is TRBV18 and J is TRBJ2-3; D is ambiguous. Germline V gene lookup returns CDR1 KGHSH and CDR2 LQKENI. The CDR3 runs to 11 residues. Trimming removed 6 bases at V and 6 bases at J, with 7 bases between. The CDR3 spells CASSQRDTQYF. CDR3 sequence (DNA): TGTGCCAGCTCCCAACGCGATACGCAGTATTTT.

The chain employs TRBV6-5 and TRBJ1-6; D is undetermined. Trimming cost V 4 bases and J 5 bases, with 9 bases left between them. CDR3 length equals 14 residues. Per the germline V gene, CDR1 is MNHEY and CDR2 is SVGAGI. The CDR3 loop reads CASSSRQNNSPLHF. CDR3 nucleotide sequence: TGTGCCAGCAGTTCGAGGCAAAATAATTCACCCCTCCACTTT.